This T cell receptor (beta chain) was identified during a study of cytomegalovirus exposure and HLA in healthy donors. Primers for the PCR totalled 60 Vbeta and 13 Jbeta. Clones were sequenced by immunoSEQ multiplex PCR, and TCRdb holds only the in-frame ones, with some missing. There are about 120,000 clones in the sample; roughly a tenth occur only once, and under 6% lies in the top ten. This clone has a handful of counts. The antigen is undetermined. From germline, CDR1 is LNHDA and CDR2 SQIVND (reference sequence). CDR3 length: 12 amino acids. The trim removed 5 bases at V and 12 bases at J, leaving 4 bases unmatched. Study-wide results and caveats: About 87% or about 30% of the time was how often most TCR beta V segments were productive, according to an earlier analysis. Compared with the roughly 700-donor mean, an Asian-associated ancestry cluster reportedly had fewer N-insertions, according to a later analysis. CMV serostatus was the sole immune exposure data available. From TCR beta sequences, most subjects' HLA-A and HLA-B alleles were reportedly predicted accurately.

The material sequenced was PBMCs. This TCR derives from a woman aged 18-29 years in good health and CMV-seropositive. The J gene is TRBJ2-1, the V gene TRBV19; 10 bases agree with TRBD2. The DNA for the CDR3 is TGTGCCAGTAGTGCAGCGGGAGGGGTGCAGTTCTTC. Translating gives CASSAAGGVQFF.